The sequence of this T cell receptor (beta chain) was determined in a study of post-analysis software for immune sequencing data. This CDR3 has 14 amino acids. Trimming shortened V by 2 bases and J by 4 bases, and 11 bases separated the two germline ends. Germline V gene lookup returns CDR1 SGHTA and CDR2 FQGNSA. This clonotype has ten or more counts. Its cognate antigen is unknown. Study-wide results and caveats: With TRBV5-6, TRBV5-1 and TRBV20-1 included, about five TRBV segments were more frequent in patients than in controls.

The TCR beta cDNA libraries carried unique molecular identifiers. TCRdb passed the PCR reads through MiXCR, listing each CDR3 protein once. The sample has some 690,000 distinct CDR3 sequences, 25% to 30% seen once. Sequences were obtained from blood. This TCR was recovered from a girl aged 10-17 years with multiple sclerosis. This sequence joins TRBV7-2 and TRBJ2-5; D unclear. CDR3 region: CASSLNGPGETQYF. The CDR3 bases are TGTGCCAGCAGCTTAAACGGGCCGGGAGAGACCCAGTACTTC.